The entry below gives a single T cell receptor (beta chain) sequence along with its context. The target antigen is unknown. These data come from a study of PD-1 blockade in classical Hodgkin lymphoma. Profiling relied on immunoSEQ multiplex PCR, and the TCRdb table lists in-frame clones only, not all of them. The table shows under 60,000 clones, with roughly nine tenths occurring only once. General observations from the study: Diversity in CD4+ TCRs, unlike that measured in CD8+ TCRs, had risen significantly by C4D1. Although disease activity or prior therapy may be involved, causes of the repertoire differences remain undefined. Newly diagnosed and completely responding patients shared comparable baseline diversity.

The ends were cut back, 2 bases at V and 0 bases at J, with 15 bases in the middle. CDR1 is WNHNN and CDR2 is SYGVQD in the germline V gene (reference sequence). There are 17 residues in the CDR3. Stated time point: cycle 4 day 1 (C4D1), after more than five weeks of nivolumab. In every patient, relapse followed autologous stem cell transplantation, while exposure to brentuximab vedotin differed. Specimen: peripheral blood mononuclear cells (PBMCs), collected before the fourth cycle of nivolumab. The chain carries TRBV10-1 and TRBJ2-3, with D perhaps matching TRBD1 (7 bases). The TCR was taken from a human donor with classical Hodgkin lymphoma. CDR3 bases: TGCGCCAGCAGTGAGAGGGGGCCACGGGGGAGCACAGATACGCAGTATTTT. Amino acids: CASSERGPRGSTDTQYF.